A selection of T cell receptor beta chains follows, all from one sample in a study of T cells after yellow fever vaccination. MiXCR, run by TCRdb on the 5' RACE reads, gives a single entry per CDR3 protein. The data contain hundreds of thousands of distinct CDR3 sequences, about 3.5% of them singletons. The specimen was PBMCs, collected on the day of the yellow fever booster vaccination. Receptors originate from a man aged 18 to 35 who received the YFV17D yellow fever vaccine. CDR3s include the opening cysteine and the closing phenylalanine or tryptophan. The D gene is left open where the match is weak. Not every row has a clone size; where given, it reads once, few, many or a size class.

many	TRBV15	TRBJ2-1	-	TGTGCCACCAGCAGAGATCCGGCCCGTGTTATGGCGGGGTACAATGAGCAGTTCTTC	CATSRDPARVMAGYNEQFF
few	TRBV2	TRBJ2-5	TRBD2	TGTGCCAGCAGACCACTAGCGGGGGCTCAAGAGACCCAGTACTTC	CASRPLAGAQETQYF
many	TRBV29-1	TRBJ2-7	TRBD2	TGCAGCGTTGAAGGGCTAGAGACTAGCGGGGACTACGAGCAGTACTTC	CSVEGLETSGDYEQYF
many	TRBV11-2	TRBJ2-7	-	TGTGCCAGCAGCTTAGATCCGGGGACGACCTACGAGCAGTACTTC	CASSLDPGTTYEQYF
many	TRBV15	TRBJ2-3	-	TGTGCCACCAGCAGACTCCGGGACAGCACAGATACGCAGTATTTT	CATSRLRDSTDTQYF
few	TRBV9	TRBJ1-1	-	TGTGCCAGCAGCCCCGGAGCCGAGGGGCGGGCTTTCTTT	CASSPGAEGRAFF
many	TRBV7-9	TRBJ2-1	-	TGTGCCAGCAGTTTTCCCGGGACTTTTTACAATGAGCAGTTCTTC	CASSFPGTFYNEQFF
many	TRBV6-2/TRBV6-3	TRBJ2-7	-	TGTGCCAGCAGTGGCTACGAGCAGTACTTC	CASSGYEQYF
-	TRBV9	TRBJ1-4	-	TGTGCCAGCAGCGTAGGGTCTGTGGTCGAGGAAAAACTGTTTTTT	CASSVGSVVEEKLFF
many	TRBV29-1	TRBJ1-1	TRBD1	TGCAGCGTAAGGGGGCACATGGGGAACACTGAAGCTTTCTTT	CSVRGHMGNTEAFF
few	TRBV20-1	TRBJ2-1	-	TGCAGTGCTAGGGCCGGATGGCGAGGGTTATATGAGCAGTTCTTC	CSARAGWRGLYEQFF
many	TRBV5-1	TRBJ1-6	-	TGCGCCAGCAGCTTGGAGGAGTTTTCACCCCTCCACTTT	CASSLEEFSPLHF
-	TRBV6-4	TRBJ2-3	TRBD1	TGTGCCAGCAGTGAATCTCAGGGGGGCACAGATACGCAGTATTTT	CASSESQGGTDTQYF
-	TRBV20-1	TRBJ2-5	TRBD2	TGCAGTGCTAGAGTGAGCGGGGGGAGGCAAGAGACCCAGTACTTC	CSARVSGGRQETQYF
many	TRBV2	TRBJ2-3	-	TGTGCCAGCAACAGAAGGGATACGCAGTATTTT	CASNRRDTQYF